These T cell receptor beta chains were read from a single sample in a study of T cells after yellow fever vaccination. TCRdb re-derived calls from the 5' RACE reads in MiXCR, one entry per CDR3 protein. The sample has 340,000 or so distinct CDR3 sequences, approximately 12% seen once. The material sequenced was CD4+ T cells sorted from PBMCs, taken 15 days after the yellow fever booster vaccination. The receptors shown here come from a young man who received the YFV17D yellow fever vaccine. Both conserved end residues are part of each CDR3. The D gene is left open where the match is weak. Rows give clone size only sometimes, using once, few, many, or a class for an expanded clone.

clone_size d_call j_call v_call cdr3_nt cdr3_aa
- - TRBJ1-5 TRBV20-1 TGCAGTGCTAGAGATCTCGTCAGGAGGTTTCAGCCCCAGCATTTT CSARDLVRRFQPQHF
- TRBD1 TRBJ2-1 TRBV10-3 TGTGCCACAGTAAAGCAGGGGGCGCATGAGCAGTTCTTC CATVKQGAHEQFF
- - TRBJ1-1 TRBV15 TGTGCCACCAGCAGAGATAACACCGGGGGGCTAGCTTTCTTT CATSRDNTGGLAFF
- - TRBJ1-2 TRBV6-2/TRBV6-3 TGTGCCAGCAGTTATAACGGCTATGGCTACACCTTC CASSYNGYGYTF
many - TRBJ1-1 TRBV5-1 TGCGCCAGCAGCGCCGGCGGCACGGGACAAGCTTTCTTT CASSAGGTGQAFF
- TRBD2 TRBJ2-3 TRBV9 TGTGCCAGCAGCGTAGGAGGAGTAGCGGGGGTTGGAGATACGCAGTATTTT CASSVGGVAGVGDTQYF
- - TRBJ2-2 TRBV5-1 TGCGCCAGCAGCTTGGACCCTCCTGGGGACACCGGGGAGCTGTTTTTT CASSLDPPGDTGELFF
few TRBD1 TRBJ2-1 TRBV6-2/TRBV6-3 TGTGCCAGCAGCCCTTGGAGGGACAGGGCCTACAATGAGCAGTTCTTC CASSPWRDRAYNEQFF
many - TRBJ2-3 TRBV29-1 TGCAGCGTTGACAGGGGGCGGGGGACAGATACGCAGTATTTT CSVDRGRGTDTQYF
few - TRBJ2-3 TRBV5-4 TGTGCCAGCAGCTTGCCAGGGCTAACCTCGGCAGATACGCAGTATTTT CASSLPGLTSADTQYF
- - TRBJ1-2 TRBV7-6 TGTGCCAGCTTTTCCCCTGGTAACTATGGCTACACCTTC CASFSPGNYGYTF
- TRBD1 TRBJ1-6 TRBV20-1 TGCAGTGCTGGGTTACAGGGGATCGGCCTCCACTTT CSAGLQGIGLHF
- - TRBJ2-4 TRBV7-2 TGTGCCAGCAGCTTAGTAAGAGGAGAGGGGGACATTCAGTACTTC CASSLVRGEGDIQYF
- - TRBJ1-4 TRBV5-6 TGTGCCAGCAGCTTGTCCCCCGGAACAACTAATGAAAAACTGTTTTTT CASSLSPGTTNEKLFF
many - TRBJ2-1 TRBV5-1 TGCGCCAGCAGCTTGGGGATACTAGTTCCCCATGAGCAGTTCTTC CASSLGILVPHEQFF
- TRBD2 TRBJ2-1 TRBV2 TGTGCCAGCAGTGAAAATACTAGCGGAGGGCGGTTCTTC CASSENTSGGRFF
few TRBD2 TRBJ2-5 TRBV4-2 TGTGCCAGCAGCCACGTAGGACTAGGCCTCCAAGAGACCCAGTACTTC CASSHVGLGLQETQYF
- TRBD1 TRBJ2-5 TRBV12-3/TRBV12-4 TGTGCCAGCAGTCTCGGACAGGGAGTGGAGACCCAGTACTTC CASSLGQGVETQYF
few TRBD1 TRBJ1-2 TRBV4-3 TGCGCCAGCAGCCAAGACTACAGGGGGCTAGGGTATGGCTACACCTTC CASSQDYRGLGYGYTF
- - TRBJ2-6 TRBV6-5 TGTGCCAGCAGACGACCCGCCAACGTCCTGACTTTC CASRRPANVLTF
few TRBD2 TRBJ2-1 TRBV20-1 TGCAGTGCTTCTAGCGGTCCAGGGGAGCAGTTCTTC CSASSGPGEQFF
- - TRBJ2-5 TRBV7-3 TGTGCCAGCAGCTTTTGGCCCGCGGCGGAGACCCAGTACTTC CASSFWPAAETQYF
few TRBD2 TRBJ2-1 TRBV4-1 TGCGCCAGCAGCGGAGAAATGCGGGGGGGCATCTACAATGAGCAGTTCTTC CASSGEMRGGIYNEQFF
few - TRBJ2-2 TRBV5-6 TGTGCCAGCAGCTTTTATAGCGGGGAGCTGTTTTTT CASSFYSGELFF
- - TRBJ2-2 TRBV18 TGTGCCAGCTCACCGCTTGCCGGGCAGCTCACCGGGGAGCTGTTTTTT CASSPLAGQLTGELFF
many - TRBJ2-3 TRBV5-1 TGCGCCAGCAGCTTGGAAGGGGGTGAAGATACGCAGTATTTT CASSLEGGEDTQYF
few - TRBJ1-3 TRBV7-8 TGTGCCAGCAGCTTACCGTCCCGTGGAAACACCATATATTTT CASSLPSRGNTIYF
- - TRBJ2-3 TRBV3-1 TGTGCCAGCAGCCAAGGATTGGTTAGTCGGCGTTGGAGTACGCAGTATTTT CASSQGLVSRRWSTQYF
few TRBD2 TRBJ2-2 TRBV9 TGTGCCAGCAGCGTTCGGGGGGTGCCAACCGGGGAGCTGTTTTTT CASSVRGVPTGELFF
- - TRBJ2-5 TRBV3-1 TGTGCCAGCAGCCATGCGCGGGGAAGGACGTCCTTC CASSHARGRTSF
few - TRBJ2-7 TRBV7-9 TGTGCCAGCAGCTCTGGATGGGGAGACGAGCAGTACTTC CASSSGWGDEQYF
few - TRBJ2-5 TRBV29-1 TGCAGCGTTAGAGTGAGGGGAACGGAGACCCAGTACTTC CSVRVRGTETQYF
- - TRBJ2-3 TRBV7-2 TGTGCCAGCAGCGGGTCAGCTAAGGATACGCAGTATTTT CASSGSAKDTQYF
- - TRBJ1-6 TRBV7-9 TGTGCCAGCAGCTCTAATGGAGATTCACCCCTCCACTTT CASSSNGDSPLHF
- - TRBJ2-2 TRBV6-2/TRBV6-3 TGTGCCAGCAGTCCCCAGGGACGATACACCGGGGAGCTGTTTTTT CASSPQGRYTGELFF
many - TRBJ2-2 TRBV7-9 TGTGCCAGCAGCAGACCCGCTACGGACACCGGGGAGCTGTTTTTT CASSRPATDTGELFF
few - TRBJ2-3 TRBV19 TGTGCCGTCCGGACTTACACAGATACGCAGTATTTT CAVRTYTDTQYF
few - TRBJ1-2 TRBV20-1 TGCAGTGCGCGGGGGATCGTTTTCAACTATGGCTACACCTTC CSARGIVFNYGYTF
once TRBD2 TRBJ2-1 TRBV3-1 TGTGCCAGTTCTCTTCTAGCGGGGGCCCGCAATGAGCAGTTCTTC CASSLLAGARNEQFF
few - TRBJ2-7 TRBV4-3 TGCGCCAGCAGCCAAAGCCCACAGGGGCTGGGGAGGAACGACGAGCAGTACTTC CASSQSPQGLGRNDEQYF
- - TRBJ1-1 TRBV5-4 TGTGCCAGCAGCTTGGAGTCCCAGAACACTGAAGCTTTCTTT CASSLESQNTEAFF
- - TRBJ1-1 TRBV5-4 TGTGCCAGCAGCCCCGACCAGACAAGCACTGAAGCTTTCTTT CASSPDQTSTEAFF
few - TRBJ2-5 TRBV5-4 TGTGCCAGCAGCACCAGGGGTGTGGAGACCCAGTACTTC CASSTRGVETQYF
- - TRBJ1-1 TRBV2 TGTGCCAGTGAGCCGCGATCGCAGCACACTGAAGCTTTCTTT CASEPRSQHTEAFF